The 2 T cell receptor beta chains presented below share a single source sample, sequenced in a study of blood T cells in healthy people across ages. Using a J-beta primer mix together with a sample-barcoded 5' primer, a second PCR was run for roughly 6 to 12 cycles. TCRdb redid the calling of the 5' RACE reads with MiXCR, one entry per CDR3 protein. The sample has 700,000 or so distinct CDR3 sequences; approximately 22% are singletons. The sequencing input was blood. These receptors all come from a man between 65 and 80 years old in good health.

The J gene is TRBJ2-1, the V gene TRBV6-4; 9 nucleotides line up with TRBD2. V gave up 5 bases and J gave up 5 bases; unmatched junction bases: 10. The CDR3 is made up of 16 amino acids. Germline assignment: CDR1 MRHNA and CDR2 SNTAGT. CDR3 DNA: TGTGCCAGCAGTACAGGATTGACTAGCGGCGACAATGAGCAGTTCTTC. It codes for CASSTGLTSGDNEQFF.

The table lists this clonotype with a few counts. This rearrangement joins TRBV28 to TRBJ1-1; 9 bases are shared with TRBD1. Losses at the gene ends were 8 bases for V and 5 bases for J; bases not matched to a gene: 9. This CDR3 has 14 amino acids. The germline gives CDR1 MDHEN, CDR2 SYDVKM. CDR3 sequence (DNA): TGTGCCAGCGCGACGACAGGGGGGAGTACTGAAGCTTTCTTT. This translates into CASATTGGSTEAFF.